The 18 T cell receptor beta chains below all came from one sample that was sequenced in a study of blood T cells in healthy people across ages. Together with a sample-barcoded 5' primer, a J-beta primer mix was included in a second PCR lasting roughly 7 to 11 cycles. From the 5' RACE reads, TCRdb called clonotypes with MiXCR, one entry per CDR3 protein. The sample lists about 800,000 distinct CDR3 sequences, about 62% seen once, with roughly 22% in the top ten. Sample: blood. The receptors come from a man younger than 40 in good health.

This clonotype was counted only a few times. The chain employs TRBV20-1 and TRBJ2-7; TRBD2 is a possible D gene (6 bases). V was shortened by 6 bases and J by 5 bases, with 23 bases between the two germline ends. The germline V gene encodes CDR1 DFQATT and CDR2 SNEGSKA (reference sequence). The CDR3 length is 15 residues. The CDR3 DNA follows: TGCAGTGCCACCCCGGGCGGGGTAGGTTCCCACGAGCAGTACTTC. Translating it yields CSATPGGVGSHEQYF.

This clonotype occurred once. Written as DNA, the CDR3 is TGTGCCAGCAGTTACGGGGCCTTTGAGCAGTTCTTC. Its protein product is CASSYGAFEQFF. This chain connects TRBV6-2 or TRBV6-3 to TRBJ2-1; tentatively, D is TRBD1 (5 bases). Deletions cut 2 bases from V and 9 bases from J, with 8 bases between. The germline V gene encodes CDR1 MNHEY and CDR2 SVGEGT. There are 12 residues in the CDR3.

V is TRBV3-1 and J is TRBJ1-4; D is uncertain. The CDR3 has 14 amino acids. V lost 3 bases and J 8 bases, leaving 13 bases between the germline ends. Germline V gives CDR1 LGHDT, CDR2 YNNKEL (reference sequence). CDR3 amino acids: CASSQRSGGEKLFF. The CDR3, as DNA: TGTGCCAGCAGCCAGAGGAGTGGAGGGGAAAAACTGTTTTTT.

This chain joins TRBV24-1 and TRBJ2-3; 10 nucleotides match TRBD2. Per the germline V gene, CDR1 is KGHDR and CDR2 is SFDVKD. The V segment lost 4 bases and the J segment 5 bases; nucleotides outside the gene matches: 5. The CDR3 has 15 residues. DNA for the CDR3: TGTGCCACCAGTGACCTAGCGGGAGAGGAAGATACGCAGTATTTT. Its protein product is CATSDLAGEEDTQYF.

This chain uses TRBV5-1 with TRBJ2-3; D is unresolved. The CDR3 is 14 amino acids. Trimming left V 4 bases short and J 4 bases short, with 13 bases between. Germline-derived CDR1 and CDR2 are SGHRS and YFSETQ. CDR3 sequence: CASSLLGVSDTQYF. CDR3 DNA: TGCGCCAGCAGCCTACTGGGTGTTTCAGATACGCAGTATTTT. Drawing the rest from reference TRBV5-1 and TRBJ2-3, the complete variable domain is KAGVTQTPRYLIKTRGQQVTLSCSPISGHRSVSWYQQTPGQGLQFLFEYFSETQRNKGNFPGRFSGRQFSNSRSEMNVSTLELGDSALYLCASSLLGVSDTQYFGPGTRLTVL.

V gene TRBV6-5 combines with J gene TRBJ1-1; D is perhaps TRBD1 (6 bases). V was trimmed by 8 bases and J by 7 bases, leaving 17 bases between them. CDR3 length: 13 amino acids. Germline values: CDR1 MNHEY, CDR2 SVGAGI. The CDR3 nucleotides read TGTGCCAGCGGGCCTCCGAAGGGGGGTGAAGCTTTCTTT. Protein product: CASGPPKGGEAFF.

This chain uses TRBV20-1 with TRBJ2-5; D gene unclear. Germline CDR1 is DFQATT and CDR2 is SNEGSKA (reference sequence). With 0 bases removed from V and 5 bases from J, the gap between germline ends came to 10 bases. This CDR3 contains 13 residues. This CDR3 is CSAREVVMETQYF. CDR3 in DNA: TGCAGTGCTAGAGAAGTGGTAATGGAGACCCAGTACTTC.

The chain joins TRBV29-1 to TRBJ2-3; 11 nucleotides agree with TRBD2. The CDR3 contains 15 residues. Germline lookup yields CDR1 SQVTM and CDR2 ANQGSEA. V lost 7 bases to trimming and J lost 1 base; unmatched junction nucleotides: 7. The CDR3 nucleotides read TGCAGCGGGAGTAGCGGGAGGGGGGGCACAGATACGCAGTATTTT. Its protein is CSGSSGRGGTDTQYF.

The chain has TRBV27 and TRBJ1-6, with 10 bases identical to TRBD1. CDR3 length: 13 residues. The V gene end was trimmed by 7 bases and the J gene end by 10 bases; junction bases not matched to a gene: 4. Germline CDR1 MNHEY, CDR2 SMNVEV (reference sequence). This chain's CDR3 is CASIRDRGSPLHF. The CDR3, as DNA: TGTGCCAGCATTCGGGACAGGGGATCACCCCTCCACTTT.

V gene TRBV4-2 combines with J gene TRBJ1-6; D call uncertain. CDR3 length: 17 residues. The V end lost 3 bases, the J end lost 7 bases, and 19 bases lay between the germline ends. The germline gives CDR1 LGHNA, CDR2 YNFKEQ. CDR3 nucleotides: TGTGCCAGCAGCCAGGATTCCGGACTCCTACCGAATTCACCCCTCCACTTT. Its translation is CASSQDSGLLPNSPLHF.

The gene calls are TRBV5-1 and TRBJ1-1; tentative D call: TRBD1 (5 bases). The CDR3 runs to 14 residues. Trimming pared 6 bases from V and 0 bases from J, leaving 12 bases between. The germline gives CDR1 SGHRS, CDR2 YFSETQ. CDR3 protein: CASTRDRMNTEAFF. CDR3 DNA: TGCGCCAGCACCAGGGACCGTATGAACACTGAAGCTTTCTTT.

The chain uses TRBV11-2 and TRBJ2-7, with D possibly being TRBD2 (6 bases). V lost 6 bases and J 8 bases, leaving 17 bases between the germline ends. CDR1 and CDR2 from the germline V gene are SGHAT and FQNNGV. This CDR3 has 13 amino acids. The CDR3 here is CASRSDYTTKQYF. In nucleotides, the CDR3 is TGTGCCAGCAGGTCGGACTATACGACGAAGCAGTACTTC.

In this sample, this clonotype turned up a few times. The chain couples TRBV20-1 to TRBJ2-7, with D perhaps TRBD1 or TRBD2 (5 bases each). The CDR3 runs 14 residues. V lost 6 bases to trimming and J lost 2 bases, with 17 bases between them. Germline V lookup: CDR1 DFQATT, CDR2 SNEGSKA (reference sequence). CDR3 residues: CSATDGDGPYEQYF. CDR3 in DNA: TGCAGTGCAACGGACGGGGACGGGCCCTACGAGCAGTACTTC.

J is TRBJ1-2 and V is TRBV30; the match to TRBD1 covers 8 bases. There are 13 residues in the CDR3. Germline assignment: CDR1 GTSNPN and CDR2 SVGIG (reference sequence). V shed 5 bases, J shed 1 base, and the junction held 3 bases outside the gene matches. The CDR3 protein is CAWGTGVNYGYTF. DNA of the CDR3: TGTGCCTGGGGGACAGGAGTTAACTATGGCTACACCTTC.

To note about this clonotype: With a much larger clone just one base away, this may be a read error. The chain has TRBV10-3 and TRBJ1-1; D call uncertain. This CDR3 spans 14 amino acids. Germline CDR1 ENHRY, CDR2 SYGVKD. The CDR3 loop is CATSGSQLETEAFF. CDR3 sequence (DNA): TGTGCCACCAGTGGTTCGCAACTGGAAACTGAAGCTTTCTTT.

The rearrangement uses TRBV4-1 and TRBJ2-5; maybe TRBD1 (6 bases). The CDR3 has 14 residues. Trimming stripped 2 bases from V and 3 bases from J, with 10 bases between. Germline values: CDR1 MGHRA, CDR2 YSYEKL. The CDR3 is CASSQLQGEETQYF. For the CDR3, the DNA is TGCGCCAGCAGCCAACTACAGGGTGAAGAGACCCAGTACTTC.

This clonotype has only a few counts. The chain joins TRBV29-1 to TRBJ1-2; no clear D. The CDR3 is 12 amino acids. Trimming took 6 bases from V and 8 from J, leaving 16 bases between them. The germline CDR1 and CDR2 sequences are SQVTM and ANQGSEA. CDR3 in amino acids: CSVAVSTGGYTF. The CDR3 DNA reads as TGCAGCGTGGCCGTTTCCACGGGCGGCTACACCTTC.

The chain employs TRBV4-3 and TRBJ1-1, with TRBD1 as a possible D gene (5 bases). V lost 4 bases and J 5 bases, leaving 14 bases between the germline ends. Germline CDR1 is LGHNA and CDR2 is YSLEER. The CDR3 is 14 residues long. CDR3 bases: TGCGCCAGCAGCCCAATCCTGGGGCTTACTGAAGCTTTCTTT. Its translation: CASSPILGLTEAFF.